At least ten counts were recorded for the clone carrying this T cell receptor (beta chain). These data come from a study of T cells in Graves' hyperthyroidism and ophthalmopathy. Germline V gene lookup returns CDR1 GTSNPN and CDR2 SVGIG (reference sequence). V shed 3 bases and J shed 9 bases, with 27 bases lying between them. This CDR3 comprises 18 residues. Using RNA transcripts as the source, TCR beta CDR3 regions were amplified. Carried out on the TCR CDR3, a first-round RT-PCR used the HTBI primer set. TCRdb processed the multiplex PCR reads anew with MiXCR; each CDR3 protein has one entry. Among about 370,000 distinct CDR3 sequences listed, 12% to 15% were seen once.

Sequenced input: blood. The receptor was derived from a woman aged 55-75 years with Graves' ophthalmopathy. The chain employs TRBV30 and TRBJ1-6; D uncertain. CDR3 residues: CAWRDGQPTPRGGSPLHF. In DNA form, the CDR3 reads TGTGCCTGGAGGGACGGCCAGCCGACCCCCCGAGGCGGTTCACCCCTCCACTTT.